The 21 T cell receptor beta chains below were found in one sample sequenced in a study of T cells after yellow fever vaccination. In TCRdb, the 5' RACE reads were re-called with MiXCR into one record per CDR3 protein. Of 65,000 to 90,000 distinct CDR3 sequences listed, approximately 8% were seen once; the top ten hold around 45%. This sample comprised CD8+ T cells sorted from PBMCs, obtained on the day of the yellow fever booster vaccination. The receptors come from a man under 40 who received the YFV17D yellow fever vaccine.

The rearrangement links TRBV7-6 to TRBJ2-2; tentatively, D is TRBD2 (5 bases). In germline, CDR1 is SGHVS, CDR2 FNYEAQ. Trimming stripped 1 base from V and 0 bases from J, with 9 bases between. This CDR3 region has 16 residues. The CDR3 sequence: CASSLVRAANTGELFF. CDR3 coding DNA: TGTGCCAGCAGCTTAGTGAGGGCCGCGAACACCGGGGAGCTGTTTTTT.

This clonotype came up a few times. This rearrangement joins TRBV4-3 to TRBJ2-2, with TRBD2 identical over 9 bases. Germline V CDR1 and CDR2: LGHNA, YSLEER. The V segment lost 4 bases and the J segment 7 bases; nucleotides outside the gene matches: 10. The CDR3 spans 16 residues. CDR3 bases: TGCGCCAGCAGCCCGGCCCCCCTAGCGGGAAACGGGGAGCTGTTTTTT. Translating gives CASSPAPLAGNGELFF.

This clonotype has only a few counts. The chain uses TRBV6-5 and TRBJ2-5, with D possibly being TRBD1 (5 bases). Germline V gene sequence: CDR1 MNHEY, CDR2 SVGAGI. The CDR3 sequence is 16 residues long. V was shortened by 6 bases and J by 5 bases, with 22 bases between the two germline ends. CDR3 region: CASRTHRSLNAETQYF. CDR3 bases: TGTGCCAGCAGGACTCACAGGTCCCTCAACGCGGAGACCCAGTACTTC.

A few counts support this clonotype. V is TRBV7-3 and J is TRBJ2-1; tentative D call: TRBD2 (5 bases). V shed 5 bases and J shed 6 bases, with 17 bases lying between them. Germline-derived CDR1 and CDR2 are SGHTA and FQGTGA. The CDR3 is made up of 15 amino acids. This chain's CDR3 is CASSLGSSRGNEQFF. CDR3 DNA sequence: TGTGCCAGCAGCCTCGGGTCTAGTCGGGGCAATGAGCAGTTCTTC.

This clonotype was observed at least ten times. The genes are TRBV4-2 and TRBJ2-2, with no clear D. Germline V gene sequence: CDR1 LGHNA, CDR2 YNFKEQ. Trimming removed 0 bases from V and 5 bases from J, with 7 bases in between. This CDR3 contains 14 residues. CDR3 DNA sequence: TGTGCCAGCAGCCAAGAATTGGTGACCGGGGAGCTGTTTTTT. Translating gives CASSQELVTGELFF.

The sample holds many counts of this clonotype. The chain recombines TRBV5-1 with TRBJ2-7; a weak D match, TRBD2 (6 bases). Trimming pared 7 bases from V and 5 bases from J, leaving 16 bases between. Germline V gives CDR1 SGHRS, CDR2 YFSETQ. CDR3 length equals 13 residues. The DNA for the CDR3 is TGCGCCAGCCACGAACGGGAGAACGACGAGCAGTACTTC. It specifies CASHERENDEQYF.

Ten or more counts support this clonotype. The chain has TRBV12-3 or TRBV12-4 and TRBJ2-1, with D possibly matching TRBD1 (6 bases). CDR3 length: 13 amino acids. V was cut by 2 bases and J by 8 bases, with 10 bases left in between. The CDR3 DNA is TGTGCCAGCAGTTTAACAGGGCCGGATGAGCAGTTCTTC. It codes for CASSLTGPDEQFF.

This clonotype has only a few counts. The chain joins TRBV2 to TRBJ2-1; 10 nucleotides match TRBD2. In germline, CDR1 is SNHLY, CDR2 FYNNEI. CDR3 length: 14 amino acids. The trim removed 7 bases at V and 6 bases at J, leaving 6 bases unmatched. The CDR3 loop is CASIVAGGSNEQFF. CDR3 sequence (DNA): TGTGCCAGCATTGTAGCGGGAGGTTCCAATGAGCAGTTCTTC.

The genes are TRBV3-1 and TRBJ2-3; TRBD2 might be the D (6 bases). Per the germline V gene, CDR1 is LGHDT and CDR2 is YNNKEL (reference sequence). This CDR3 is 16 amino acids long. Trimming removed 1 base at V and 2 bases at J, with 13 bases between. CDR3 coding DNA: TGTGCCAGCAGCCAAGGAGAGGGAGGTATCACAGATACGCAGTATTTT. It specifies CASSQGEGGITDTQYF.

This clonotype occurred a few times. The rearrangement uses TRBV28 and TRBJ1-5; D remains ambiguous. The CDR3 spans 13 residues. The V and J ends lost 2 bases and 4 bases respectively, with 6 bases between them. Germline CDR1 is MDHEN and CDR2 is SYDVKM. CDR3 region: CASSLLRNQPQHF. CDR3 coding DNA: TGTGCCAGCAGTTTACTGAGAAATCAGCCCCAGCATTTT.

DNA for the CDR3: TGTGCCAGCAGTTTCGGGGGCACAGATACGCAGTATTTT. Translation gives CASSFGGTDTQYF. The J gene is TRBJ2-3, the V gene TRBV27, with D possibly matching TRBD2 (5 bases). Germline loops: CDR1 MNHEY, CDR2 SMNVEV (reference sequence). Trimming took 3 bases from V and 1 from J, leaving 5 bases between them. This CDR3 has 13 residues.

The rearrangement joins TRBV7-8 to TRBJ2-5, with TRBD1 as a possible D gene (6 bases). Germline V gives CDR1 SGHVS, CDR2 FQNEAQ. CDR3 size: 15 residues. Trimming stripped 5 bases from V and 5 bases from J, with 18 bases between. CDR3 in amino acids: CASSPEDSRLETQYF. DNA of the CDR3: TGTGCCAGCAGCCCCGAGGACAGCCGCCTGGAGACCCAGTACTTC.

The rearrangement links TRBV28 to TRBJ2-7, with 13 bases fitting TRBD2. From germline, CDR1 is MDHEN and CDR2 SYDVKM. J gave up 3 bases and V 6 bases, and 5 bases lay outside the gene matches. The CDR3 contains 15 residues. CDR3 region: CASSSRTSGSYEQYF. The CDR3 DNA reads TGTGCCAGCAGCTCCCGGACTAGCGGGAGCTACGAGCAGTACTTC.

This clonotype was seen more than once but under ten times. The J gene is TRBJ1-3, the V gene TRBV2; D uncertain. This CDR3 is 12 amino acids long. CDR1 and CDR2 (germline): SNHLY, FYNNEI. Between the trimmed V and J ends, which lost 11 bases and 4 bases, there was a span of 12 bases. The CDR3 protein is CASPAGGNTIYF. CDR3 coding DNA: TGTGCCTCCCCGGCGGGGGGAAACACCATATATTTT.

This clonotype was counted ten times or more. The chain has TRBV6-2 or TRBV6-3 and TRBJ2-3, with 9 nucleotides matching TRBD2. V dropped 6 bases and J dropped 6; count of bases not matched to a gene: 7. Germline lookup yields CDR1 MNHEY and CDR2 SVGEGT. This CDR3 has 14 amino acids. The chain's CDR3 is CASRTSGFRDTQYF. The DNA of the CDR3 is TGTGCCAGCAGGACTAGCGGATTTCGGGATACGCAGTATTTT.

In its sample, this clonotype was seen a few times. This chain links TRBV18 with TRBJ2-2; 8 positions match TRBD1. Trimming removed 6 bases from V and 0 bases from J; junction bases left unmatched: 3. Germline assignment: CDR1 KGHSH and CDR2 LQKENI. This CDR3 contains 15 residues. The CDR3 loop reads CASSDRGPNTGELFF. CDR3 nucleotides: TGTGCCAGCTCCGACAGGGGCCCGAACACCGGGGAGCTGTTTTTT.

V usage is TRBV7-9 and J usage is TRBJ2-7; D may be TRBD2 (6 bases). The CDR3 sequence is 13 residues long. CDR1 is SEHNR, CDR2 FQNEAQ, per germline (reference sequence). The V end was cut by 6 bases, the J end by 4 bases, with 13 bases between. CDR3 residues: CASSPPSEYEQYF. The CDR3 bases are TGTGCCAGCAGTCCGCCTAGCGAATACGAGCAGTACTTC.

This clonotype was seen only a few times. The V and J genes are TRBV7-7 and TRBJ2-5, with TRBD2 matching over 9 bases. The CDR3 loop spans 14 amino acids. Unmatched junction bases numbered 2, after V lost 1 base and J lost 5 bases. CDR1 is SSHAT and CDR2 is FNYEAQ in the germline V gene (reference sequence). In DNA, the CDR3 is TGTGCCAGCAGCTTAGTAGCGGGAGCGGAGACCCAGTACTTC. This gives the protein CASSLVAGAETQYF. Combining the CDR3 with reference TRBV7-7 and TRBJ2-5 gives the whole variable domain GAGVSQSPRYKVTKRGQDVTLRCDPISSHATLYWYQQALGQGPEFLTYFNYEAQPDKSGLPSDRFSAERPEGSISTLTIQRTEQRDSAMYRCASSLVAGAETQYFGPGTRLLVL.

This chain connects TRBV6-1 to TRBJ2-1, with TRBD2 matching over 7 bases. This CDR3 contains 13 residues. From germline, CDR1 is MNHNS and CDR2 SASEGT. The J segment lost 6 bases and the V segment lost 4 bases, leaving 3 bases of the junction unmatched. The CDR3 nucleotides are TGTGCCAGCAGTGCCCGACTAGCCAATGAGCAGTTCTTC. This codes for CASSARLANEQFF.

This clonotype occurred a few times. CDR3 bases: TGTGCCAGCAGTTCGGCAGGGGGCCAATACAATGAGCAGTTCTTC. It yields the protein CASSSAGGQYNEQFF. V and J are TRBV12-3 or TRBV12-4 and TRBJ2-1, with 8 bases that match TRBD1. Unmatched junction bases numbered 6, after V lost 4 bases and J lost 4 bases. This CDR3 is 15 amino acids long.

Written as DNA, the CDR3 is TGTGCCAGCAGCTTCGGGACAGGGAATTCACCCCTCCACTTT. This codes for CASSFGTGNSPLHF. The chain uses TRBV7-3 and TRBJ1-6, with 9 bases fitting TRBD1. The germline V gene has CDR1 SGHTA and CDR2 FQGTGA. This CDR3 region has 14 residues. With V trimmed by 3 bases and J by 7 bases, 1 base remained unmatched.